Following are 21 T cell receptor beta chains from one sample sequenced in a study of shared clonotypes between healthy human individuals. Positive CCR7 selection of CD45RO-negative cells yielded the naive CD8 cells, and terminally differentiated effector memory CD45RA+ cells were excluded. The method was immunoSEQ multiplex PCR; TCRdb's version includes in-frame clones alone and lacks a portion of them. In the table there are roughly 2.1 million clones, more than 85% of which are singletons. The sequencing input was naive CD8+ T cells from PBMCs. Receptors were obtained from a man in his late teens or twenties in good health. Some clones in this sample may be carry-over from other donors' samples.

To note about this clone: Other DNA sequences of this sample code for an identical CDR3. The V gene is TRBV27, the J gene TRBJ2-1; 10 bases agree with TRBD1. This CDR3 contains 16 residues. After removal of 5 bases from V and 4 bases from J, the junction contained 8 bases not matched to a gene. In germline, CDR1 is MNHEY, CDR2 SMNVEV (reference sequence). The CDR3 spells CASSLPRTGGYNEQFF. CDR3 nucleotide sequence: TGTGCCAGCAGTCTTCCCCGGACAGGGGGTTACAATGAGCAGTTCTTC.

Notes on this clone: The sample contains more than one DNA sequence encoding this CDR3. This chain links TRBV19 with TRBJ2-6, with D tentatively TRBD1 (6 bases). CDR1 and CDR2 from the germline V gene are LNHDA and SQIVND (reference sequence). This CDR3 contains 15 residues. The V and J ends lost 5 bases and 4 bases respectively, with 12 bases between them. The CDR3 here is CASSPPGAGANVLTF. CDR3 nucleotide sequence: TGTGCCAGTAGTCCTCCAGGGGCCGGGGCCAACGTCCTGACTTTC. Variable domain in full (rest from reference TRBV19 and TRBJ2-6): DGGITQSPKYLFRKEGQNVTLSCEQNLNHDAMYWYRQDPGQGLRLIYYSQIVNDFQKGDIAEGYSVSREKKESFPLTVTSAQKNPTAFYLCASSPPGAGANVLTFGAGSRLTVL.

This chain connects TRBV11-2 to TRBJ2-2; TRBD2 aligns across 9 bases. V was clipped by 4 bases and J by 7 bases; unmatched bases: 10. Germline V CDR1 and CDR2: SGHAT, FQNNGV. The CDR3 has 16 residues. As DNA, the CDR3 is TGTGCCAGCAGCTCCACGGGACTAGCCGCGATCGGGGAGCTGTTTTTT. Amino acids: CASSSTGLAAIGELFF.

The rearrangement joins TRBV6-5 to TRBJ2-7; D remains ambiguous. The length of the CDR3 is 15 residues. Germline CDR1 MNHEY, CDR2 SVGAGI. V gave up 0 bases and J gave up 5 bases, with 14 bases separating them. The CDR3 is CASSYSEGPLNEQYF. The CDR3 DNA reads TGTGCCAGCAGTTACTCTGAAGGGCCACTCAACGAGCAGTACTTC.

This clone was found once. The chain is built from TRBV7-8 and TRBJ1-2, with D hard to call. The germline V gene has CDR1 SGHVS and CDR2 FQNEAQ. Between the trimmed V and J ends, which lost 4 bases and 1 base, there was a span of 13 bases. The CDR3 is 15 amino acids. The DNA for the CDR3 is TGTGCCAGCAGCTCCCGGGATAACTATAACTATGGCTACACCTTC. It encodes CASSSRDNYNYGYTF.

The CDR3 DNA reads TGTGCCAGCAGGGCGGGACAGGGAGGAACCCAGTACTTC. This gives the protein CASRAGQGGTQYF. The J gene is TRBJ2-5, the V gene TRBV27; TRBD1 agrees at 9 bases. This CDR3 spans 13 amino acids. Germline values: CDR1 MNHEY, CDR2 SMNVEV (reference sequence). The V gene end was trimmed by 6 bases and the J gene end by 8 bases; junction bases not matched to a gene: 7.

This clone was observed a single time. The V and J genes are TRBV5-1 and TRBJ2-1; 11 nucleotides match TRBD2. V dropped 3 bases and J dropped 2; count of bases not matched to a gene: 4. CDR3 length: 16 residues. Germline V gives CDR1 SGHRS, CDR2 YFSETQ. CDR3 protein: CASSSISGRAYNEQFF. Here the CDR3 DNA reads TGCGCCAGCAGCTCCATTAGCGGGAGGGCCTACAATGAGCAGTTCTTC.

The chain couples TRBV5-6 to TRBJ1-3; weak D call: TRBD1 (6 bases). The CDR3 is 14 amino acids. V gave up 4 bases and J gave up 4 bases, with 12 bases separating them. Germline loops: CDR1 SGHDT, CDR2 YYEEEE. CDR3 bases: TGTGCCAGCAGCGCAGGGGCGCAAGGAAACACCATATATTTT. Its protein is CASSAGAQGNTIYF.

This chain connects TRBV6-1 to TRBJ2-7; D call uncertain. The CDR3 length is 13 residues. Looked up from germline, CDR1 is MNHNS and CDR2 is SASEGT. V was clipped by 2 bases and J by 4 bases, with 9 bases between them. The CDR3 DNA follows: TGTGCCAGCAGTGAAAATGCCGGGTACGAGCAGTACTTC. Translation gives CASSENAGYEQYF.

This clone was seen once. The chain employs TRBV21-1 and TRBJ1-2. TRBV21-1 is noted as a pseudogene. The CDR3 is 12 residues long. The CDR3 here is CASSPCGYGYTF. CDR3 coding DNA: TGTGCCAGCAGCCCTTGTGGGTATGGCTACACCTTC.

The V and J genes are TRBV4-3 and TRBJ2-5; 7 bases are shared with TRBD1. The germline V gene has CDR1 LGHNA and CDR2 YSLEER. Unmatched junction bases numbered 6, after V lost 0 bases and J lost 5 bases. The CDR3 is 15 residues long. The CDR3 reads CASSQEVRGTETQYF. CDR3 DNA sequence: TGCGCCAGCAGCCAAGAAGTCAGGGGGACGGAGACCCAGTACTTC.

The chain has TRBV25-1 and TRBJ1-2, with TRBD1 identical over 7 bases. The germline V gene encodes CDR1 MGHDK and CDR2 SYGVNS. This CDR3 is 13 amino acids long. V lost 3 bases, J lost 6 bases, and 4 bases stayed unmatched. CDR3 DNA: TGTGCCAGCAGTGAGGCAGGGGGGGATGGCTACACCTTC. It translates to CASSEAGGDGYTF.

The chain is built from TRBV7-9 and TRBJ2-5; 8 positions match TRBD1. There are 16 residues in the CDR3. CDR1 is SEHNR, CDR2 FQNEAQ, per germline (reference sequence). Trimming at V came to 3 bases and at J to 4 bases, leaving 10 bases not matched to a gene. CDR3 DNA: TGTGCCAGCAGCTTGGTCAGGGGGCGAATTGGAGAGACCCAGTACTTC. The encoded protein is CASSLVRGRIGETQYF.

The chain uses TRBV9 and TRBJ2-1; perhaps TRBD2 as D (6 bases). The CDR3 loop spans 14 amino acids. The germline V gene encodes CDR1 SGDLS and CDR2 YYNGEE. V gave up 4 bases and J gave up 10 bases, with 18 bases separating them. This chain's CDR3 is CASSTGDSPREQFF. In DNA, the CDR3 is TGTGCCAGCAGCACTGGGGACTCCCCCAGGGAGCAGTTCTTC.

The V call is TRBV10-3, the J call TRBJ2-7, with 9 bases fitting TRBD1. The CDR3 extends over 15 amino acids. Germline values: CDR1 ENHRY, CDR2 SYGVKD. V trimming: 5 bases; J trimming: 0 bases; junction bases outside the gene matches: 5. CDR3 sequence (DNA): TGTGCCATCAGTTCCGGGACAGGGAGCTCCTACGAGCAGTACTTC. Encoded protein: CAISSGTGSSYEQYF.

This rearrangement joins TRBV4-1 to TRBJ2-3, with 10 bases matching TRBD2. The J segment lost 0 bases and the V segment lost 6 bases, leaving 18 bases of the junction unmatched. This CDR3 has 20 amino acids. Looked up from germline, CDR1 is MGHRA and CDR2 is YSYEKL. The CDR3 region is CASRRRLAGVGRTSTDTQYF. DNA for the CDR3: TGCGCCAGCAGACGGCGTCTAGCGGGAGTAGGAAGAACTAGCACAGATACGCAGTATTTT.

This CDR3 reads CASSRTSDTDTQYF. Here the CDR3 DNA reads TGTGCCAGCAGTAGGACTAGCGATACAGATACGCAGTATTTT. The rearrangement uses TRBV27 and TRBJ2-3, with TRBD2 matching over 9 bases. The germline V gene encodes CDR1 MNHEY and CDR2 SMNVEV (reference sequence). V was pared by 5 bases and J by 3 bases, with 3 bases of the junction left unmatched. The CDR3 loop spans 14 amino acids.

The V gene is TRBV15, the J gene TRBJ1-1, with 7 bases lining up with TRBD1. The CDR3 loop spans 18 amino acids. Looked up from germline, CDR1 is LNHNV and CDR2 is YYDKDF (reference sequence). The V segment lost 2 bases and the J segment 7 bases; nucleotides outside the gene matches: 19. CDR3 amino acids: CATSRQFPDRAVDGEAFF. The DNA for the CDR3 is TGTGCCACCAGCAGACAGTTTCCCGACAGGGCCGTGGATGGTGAAGCTTTCTTT.

The chain is built from TRBV10-3 and TRBJ1-1; D remains ambiguous. The V end was cut by 3 bases, the J end by 3 bases, with 8 bases between. Germline V gene sequence: CDR1 ENHRY, CDR2 SYGVKD. The CDR3 extends over 13 amino acids. CDR3 DNA: TGTGCCATCAGTGACCCCGAGTACACTGAAGCTTTCTTT. Protein sequence: CAISDPEYTEAFF.

This chain uses TRBV9 with TRBJ1-4; 10 nucleotides align to TRBD1. The CDR3 has 15 residues. Germline values: CDR1 SGDLS, CDR2 YYNGEE. J was trimmed by 7 bases and V by 5 bases; bases with no gene match: 8. The CDR3 loop is CASSGGQGLGEKLFF. CDR3 DNA sequence: TGTGCCAGCAGTGGGGGACAGGGGCTCGGTGAAAAACTGTTTTTT.

The rearrangement joins TRBV28 to TRBJ1-2; TRBD1 matches at 7 bases. V was pared by 8 bases and J by 2 bases, with 5 bases of the junction left unmatched. CDR3 length: 13 residues. The germline V gene encodes CDR1 MDHEN and CDR2 SYDVKM. CDR3 nucleotides: TGTGCCAGCGTTGGAGGGGGCAACTATGGCTACACCTTC. Residues: CASVGGGNYGYTF.